These 17 T cell receptor beta chains came from one sample sequenced in a study of beta chain features in type 1 diabetes. As every portion of the isolated RNA was reverse transcribed, the sequencing read expressed TCRB transcripts. Method: immunoSEQ multiplex PCR; TCRdb's copy keeps in-frame clones and lacks some. The sample yields hundreds of thousands of clones, over 12% seen once. The sample comprised naive CD4+ T cells from blood. The receptors stem from a woman aged 35 to 49 in good health.

This clone was detected ten times or more. CDR3 region: CASSRGLAIDQETQYF. CDR3 in DNA: TGTGCCAGCAGCCGAGGACTAGCGATCGACCAAGAGACCCAGTACTTC. The J gene is TRBJ2-5, the V gene TRBV14; the match to TRBD2 covers 9 bases. V shed 4 bases and J 0 bases; nucleotides not matched to a gene: 6. The germline gives CDR1 SGHDN, CDR2 FVKESK. The CDR3 has 16 amino acids.

V gene TRBV6-5 combines with J gene TRBJ1-4; no firm D call. CDR1 and CDR2 (germline): MNHEY, SVGAGI. This CDR3 is built from 12 residues. Between the trimmed V and J ends, which lost 6 bases and 5 bases, there was a span of 7 bases. In DNA, the CDR3 is TGTGCCAGCAGCGGAGGGAATGAAAAACTGTTTTTT. Its translation is CASSGGNEKLFF.

V and J are TRBV18 and TRBJ2-7, with 9 bases identical to TRBD1. The germline gives CDR1 KGHSH, CDR2 LQKENI. The CDR3 extends over 13 amino acids. J gave up 3 bases and V 5 bases, and 2 bases lay outside the gene matches. CDR3 loop: CASSTGQGYEQYF. CDR3 nucleotides: TGTGCCAGCTCAACGGGACAGGGCTACGAGCAGTACTTC.

The V gene is TRBV7-8, the J gene TRBJ2-7; a weak D match, TRBD2 (6 bases). Germline lookup yields CDR1 SGHVS and CDR2 FQNEAQ. Deletions cut 3 bases from V and 3 bases from J, with 9 bases between. CDR3 size: 13 residues. The DNA for the CDR3 is TGTGCCAGCAGCTTTGTGGAGGGCTACGAGCAGTACTTC. This translates into CASSFVEGYEQYF. The full variable domain, its missing parts supplied by reference TRBV7-8 and TRBJ2-7, is GAGVSQSPRYKVAKRGQDVALRCDPISGHVSLFWYQQALGQGPEFLTYFQNEAQLDKSGLPSDRFFAERPEGSVSTLKIQRTQQEDSAVYLCASSFVEGYEQYFGPGTRLTVT.

This clone has more than one count but fewer than ten. The rearrangement joins TRBV27 to TRBJ2-7, with 9 bases lining up with TRBD2. The CDR3 has 14 amino acids. Germline values: CDR1 MNHEY, CDR2 SMNVEV (reference sequence). Losses at the gene ends were 3 bases for V and 4 bases for J; bases not matched to a gene: 4. The CDR3 DNA reads TGTGCCAGCAGTTTGGCTAGCGGGGCATACGAGCAGTACTTC. Its protein product is CASSLASGAYEQYF.

The chain links TRBV5-4 to TRBJ2-7, with 10 bases fitting TRBD2. V gave up 5 bases and J gave up 2 bases; unmatched junction bases: 4. The CDR3 sequence is 14 residues long. CDR1 is SGHNT and CDR2 is YYREEE in the germline V gene (reference sequence). In DNA form, the CDR3 reads TGTGCCAGCAGTTTAGCGGGGGGCCCCTACGAGCAGTACTTC. It translates to CASSLAGGPYEQYF.

The V and J genes are TRBV7-6 and TRBJ2-3; possibly TRBD2 for D (6 bases). The length of the CDR3 is 13 residues. In germline, CDR1 is SGHVS, CDR2 FNYEAQ. Deletions cut 5 bases from V and 9 bases from J, with 15 bases between. The CDR3 loop is CASSPRLGLTQYF. CDR3 DNA sequence: TGTGCCAGCAGCCCCCGACTTGGACTAACGCAGTATTTT. Filled out from reference TRBV7-6 and TRBJ2-3, the complete variable domain reads GAGVSQSPRYKVTKRGQDVALRCDPISGHVSLYWYRQALGQGPEFLTYFNYEAQQDKSGLPNDRFSAERPEGSISTLTIQRTEQRDSAMYRCASSPRLGLTQYFGPGTRLTVL.

The CDR3 DNA sequence: TGTGCCAGCAGCTTAATCGAGTTAAGGCAGGGGGGTACGGATGGCTACACCTTC. It translates to CASSLIELRQGGTDGYTF. V and J are TRBV7-9 and TRBJ1-2; TRBD1 aligns across 7 bases. The CDR3 totals 18 residues. Germline V gives CDR1 SEHNR, CDR2 FQNEAQ (reference sequence). The J segment lost 6 bases and the V segment lost 2 bases, leaving 18 bases of the junction unmatched. Drawing the rest from reference TRBV7-9 and TRBJ1-2, the complete variable domain is DTGVSQNPRHKITKRGQNVTFRCDPISEHNRLYWYRQTLGQGPEFLTYFQNEAQLEKSRLLSDRFSAERPKGSFSTLEIQRTEQGDSAMYLCASSLIELRQGGTDGYTFGSGTRLTVV.

The chain combines TRBV5-1 with TRBJ1-6; 9 nucleotides align to TRBD1. J lost 10 bases, V lost 4 bases, and 12 bases had no gene match. The CDR3 totals 16 residues. Per germline, CDR1 SGHRS and CDR2 YFSETQ. CDR3 nucleotides: TGCGCCAGCAGCGAAGGACCCGGGACAGGGAACTCACCCCTCCACTTT. This translates into CASSEGPGTGNSPLHF.

V usage is TRBV5-1 and J usage is TRBJ1-1; D is ambiguous. Germline values: CDR1 SGHRS, CDR2 YFSETQ. CDR3 length equals 15 residues. Trimming cost V 0 bases and J 4 bases, with 13 bases left between them. CDR3 nucleotides: TGCGCCAGCAGCTTGGAAGGGCCGGGAGCCACTGAAGCTTTCTTT. It specifies CASSLEGPGATEAFF.

The table lists this clone with a few counts. This chain uses TRBV18 with TRBJ2-1, with 8 nucleotides matching TRBD1. In germline, CDR1 is KGHSH, CDR2 LQKENI. V gave up 5 bases and J gave up 8 bases; unmatched junction bases: 17. This CDR3 has 17 residues. DNA of the CDR3: TGTGCCAGCTCAACCAGACAGGGGCTCGCCTCTTCCGATGAGCAGTTCTTC. It encodes CASSTRQGLASSDEQFF.

This clone showed up just a few times. The chain is built from TRBV5-1 and TRBJ2-5; 8 bases map to TRBD2. The CDR3 has 14 amino acids. After removal of 5 bases from V and 6 bases from J, the junction contained 9 bases not matched to a gene. Germline V gene sequence: CDR1 SGHRS, CDR2 YFSETQ. This CDR3 is CASRVSGGAKTQYF. The CDR3 DNA sequence: TGCGCCAGCAGAGTTTCCGGGGGGGCTAAGACCCAGTACTTC.

The V and J genes are TRBV2 and TRBJ2-7; 8 bases match TRBD1. Germline values: CDR1 SNHLY, CDR2 FYNNEI. This CDR3 region has 14 residues. The V and J ends lost 3 bases and 8 bases, in that order; junction bases with no gene match: 9. The CDR3 sequence is CASSEVDTGGKQYF. The CDR3 coding sequence is TGTGCCAGCAGTGAGGTTGATACAGGGGGTAAGCAGTACTTC.

This clone was detected only a few times. The chain joins TRBV7-2 to TRBJ1-1, with D possibly TRBD1 on 6 matching bases. This CDR3 is built from 11 residues. Trimming stripped 5 bases from V and 11 bases from J, with 12 bases between. From germline, CDR1 is SGHTA and CDR2 FQGNSA. CDR3 residues: CASSINRVAFF. CDR3 DNA sequence: TGTGCCAGCAGCATAAACAGGGTGGCTTTCTTT.

The chain is built from TRBV15 and TRBJ1-4, with D tentatively TRBD1 (5 bases). V was pared by 0 bases and J by 3 bases, with 14 bases between. The CDR3 has 17 amino acids. In germline, CDR1 is LNHNV, CDR2 YYDKDF (reference sequence). CDR3 coding DNA: TGTGCCACCAGCAGAGAAGGGCCAAGCAGGGCTAATGAAAAACTGTTTTTT. It encodes CATSREGPSRANEKLFF.

J is TRBJ1-3 and V is TRBV6-5; D not certain. V was shortened by 4 bases and J by 4 bases, with 11 bases between the two germline ends. This CDR3 has 14 residues. Germline CDR1 MNHEY, CDR2 SVGAGI. CDR3 bases: TGTGCCAGCAGTTCAGGCGCCTTCGGAAACACCATATATTTT. Its protein is CASSSGAFGNTIYF.

The sample holds a few counts of this clone. CDR3 coding DNA: TGTGCCAGCAGCCAACCGGACATGAGCTCCTACAATGAGCAGTTCTTC. Translated, it gives CASSQPDMSSYNEQFF. V gene TRBV5-4 combines with J gene TRBJ2-1, with D possibly TRBD1 on 5 matching bases. This CDR3 region has 16 residues. CDR1 is SGHNT, CDR2 YYREEE, per germline (reference sequence). Trimming shortened V by 4 bases and J by 0 bases, and 14 bases separated the two germline ends.